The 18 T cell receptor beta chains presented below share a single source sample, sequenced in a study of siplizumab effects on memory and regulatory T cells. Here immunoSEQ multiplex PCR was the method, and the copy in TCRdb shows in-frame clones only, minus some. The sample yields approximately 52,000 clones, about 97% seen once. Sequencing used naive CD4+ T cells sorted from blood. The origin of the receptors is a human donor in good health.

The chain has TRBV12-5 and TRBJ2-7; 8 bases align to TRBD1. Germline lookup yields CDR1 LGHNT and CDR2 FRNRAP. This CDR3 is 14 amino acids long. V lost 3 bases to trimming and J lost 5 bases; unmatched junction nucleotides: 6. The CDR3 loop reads CASGFDRGGNEQYF. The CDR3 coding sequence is TGTGCTAGTGGTTTTGACAGGGGCGGGAACGAGCAGTACTTC.

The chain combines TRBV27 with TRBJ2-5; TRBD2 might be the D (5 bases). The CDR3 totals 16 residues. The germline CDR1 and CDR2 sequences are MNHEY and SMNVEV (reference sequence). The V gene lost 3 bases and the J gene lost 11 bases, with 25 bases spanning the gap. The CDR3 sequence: CASSFTRFLAPSEQYF. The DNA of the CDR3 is TGTGCCAGCAGTTTCACCCGATTCCTAGCTCCGAGTGAGCAGTACTTC.

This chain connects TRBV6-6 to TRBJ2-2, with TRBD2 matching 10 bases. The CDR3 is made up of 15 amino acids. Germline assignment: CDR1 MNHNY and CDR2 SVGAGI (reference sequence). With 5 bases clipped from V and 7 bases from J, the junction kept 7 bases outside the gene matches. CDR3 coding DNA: TGTGCCAGCAGTCTTTCTAGCGGGAGTATCGGGGAGCTGTTTTTT. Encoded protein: CASSLSSGSIGELFF.

In nucleotides, the CDR3 is TGTGCCAGCAGTTTATCCTCGGGAGCCTCCTACGAGCAGTACTTC. This encodes CASSLSSGASYEQYF. V usage is TRBV27 and J usage is TRBJ2-7; D may be TRBD2 (6 bases). The CDR3 spans 15 residues. Germline V CDR1 and CDR2: MNHEY, SMNVEV (reference sequence). Deletions cut 0 bases from V and 0 bases from J, with 9 bases between.

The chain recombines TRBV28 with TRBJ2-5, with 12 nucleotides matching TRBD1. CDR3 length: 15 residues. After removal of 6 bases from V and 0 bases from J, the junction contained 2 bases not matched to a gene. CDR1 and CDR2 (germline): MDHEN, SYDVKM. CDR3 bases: TGTGCCAGCAGGGGACAGGGGGCATACCAAGAGACCCAGTACTTC. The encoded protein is CASRGQGAYQETQYF.

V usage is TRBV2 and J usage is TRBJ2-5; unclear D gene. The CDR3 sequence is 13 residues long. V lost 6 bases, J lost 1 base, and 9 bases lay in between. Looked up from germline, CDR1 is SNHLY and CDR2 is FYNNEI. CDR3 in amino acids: CASRLSSQETQYF. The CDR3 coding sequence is TGTGCCAGCAGACTTTCCAGCCAAGAGACCCAGTACTTC.

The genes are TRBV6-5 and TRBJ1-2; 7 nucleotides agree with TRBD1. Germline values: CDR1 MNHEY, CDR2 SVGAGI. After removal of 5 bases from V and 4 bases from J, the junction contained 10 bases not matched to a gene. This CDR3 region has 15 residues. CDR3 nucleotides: TGTGCCAGCAGTCGTAACAGGGGCGCGGGCTATGGCTACACCTTC. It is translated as CASSRNRGAGYGYTF.

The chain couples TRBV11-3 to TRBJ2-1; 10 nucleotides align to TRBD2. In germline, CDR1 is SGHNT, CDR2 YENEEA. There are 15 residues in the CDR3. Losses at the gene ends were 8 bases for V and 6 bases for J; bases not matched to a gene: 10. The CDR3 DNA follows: TGTGCCAGCCGGAGGCTAGCGGGAGTAGTCAATGAGCAGTTCTTC. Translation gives CASRRLAGVVNEQFF.

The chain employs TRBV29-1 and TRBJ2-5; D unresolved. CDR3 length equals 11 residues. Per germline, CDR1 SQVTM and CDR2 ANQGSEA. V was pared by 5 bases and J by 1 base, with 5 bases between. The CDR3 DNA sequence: TGCAGCGTTCTAGTCCAAGAGACCCAGTACTTC. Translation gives CSVLVQETQYF.

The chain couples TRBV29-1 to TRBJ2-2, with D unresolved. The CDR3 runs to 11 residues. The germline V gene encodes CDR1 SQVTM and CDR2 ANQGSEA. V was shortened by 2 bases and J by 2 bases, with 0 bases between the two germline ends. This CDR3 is CSVENTGELFF. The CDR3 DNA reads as TGCAGCGTTGAAAACACCGGGGAGCTGTTTTTT.

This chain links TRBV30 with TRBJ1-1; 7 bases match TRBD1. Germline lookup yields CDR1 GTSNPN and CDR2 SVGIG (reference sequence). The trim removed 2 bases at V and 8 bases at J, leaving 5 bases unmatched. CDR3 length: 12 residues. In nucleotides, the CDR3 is TGTGCCTGGAGTCCTAGGACAGGAGAAGCTTTCTTT. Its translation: CAWSPRTGEAFF.

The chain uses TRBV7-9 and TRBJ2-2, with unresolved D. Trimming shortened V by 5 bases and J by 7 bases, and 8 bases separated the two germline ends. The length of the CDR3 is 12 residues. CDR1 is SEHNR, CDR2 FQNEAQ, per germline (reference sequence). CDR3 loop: CASSPRNGELFF. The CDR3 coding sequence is TGTGCCAGCAGCCCCCGGAACGGGGAGCTGTTTTTT.

The CDR3 spells CAITEGQLGNTEAFF. The CDR3 DNA reads TGTGCCATCACCGAAGGACAGCTCGGGAACACTGAAGCTTTCTTT. The V gene is TRBV10-3, the J gene TRBJ1-1; possible D gene TRBD1, 6 bases. The CDR3 spans 15 residues. Trimming left V 7 bases short and J 1 base short, with 16 bases between. CDR1 and CDR2 (germline): ENHRY, SYGVKD.

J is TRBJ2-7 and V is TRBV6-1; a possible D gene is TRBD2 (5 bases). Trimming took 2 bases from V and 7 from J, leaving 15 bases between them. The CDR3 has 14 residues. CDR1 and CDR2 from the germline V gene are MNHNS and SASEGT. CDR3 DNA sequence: TGTGCCAGCAGTGAACGGCAGACAACGGGAGAGCAGTACTTC. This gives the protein CASSERQTTGEQYF.

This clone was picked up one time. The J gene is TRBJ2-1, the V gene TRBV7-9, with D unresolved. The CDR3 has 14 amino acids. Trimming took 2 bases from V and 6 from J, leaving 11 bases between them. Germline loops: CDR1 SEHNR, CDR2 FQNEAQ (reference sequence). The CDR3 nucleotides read TGTGCCAGCAGCTTATTTATGGCTAGCAATGAGCAGTTCTTC. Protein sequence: CASSLFMASNEQFF.

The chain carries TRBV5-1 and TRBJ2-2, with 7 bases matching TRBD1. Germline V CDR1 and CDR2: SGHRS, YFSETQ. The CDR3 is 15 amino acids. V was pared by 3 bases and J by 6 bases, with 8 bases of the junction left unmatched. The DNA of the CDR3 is TGCGCCAGCAGCTCCCGGACAGGCGGAGCCGGGGAGCTGTTTTTT. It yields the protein CASSSRTGGAGELFF.

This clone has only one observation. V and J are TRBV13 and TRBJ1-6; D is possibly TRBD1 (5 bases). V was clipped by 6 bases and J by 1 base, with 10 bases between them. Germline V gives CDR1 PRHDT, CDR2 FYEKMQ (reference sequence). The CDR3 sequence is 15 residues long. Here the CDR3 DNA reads TGTGCCAGCAGTCCTCGGGGGTCCTATAATTCACCCCTCCACTTT. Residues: CASSPRGSYNSPLHF.

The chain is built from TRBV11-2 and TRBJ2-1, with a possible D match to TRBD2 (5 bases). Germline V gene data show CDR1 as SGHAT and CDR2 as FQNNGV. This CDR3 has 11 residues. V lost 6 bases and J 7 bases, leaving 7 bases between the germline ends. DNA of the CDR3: TGTGCCAGCAGTCGGGAAAATGAGCAGTTCTTC. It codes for CASSRENEQFF.